This is a list of T cell receptor beta chains from one sample in a study of prognosis after radiotherapy for stage I lung cancer. TCRdb independently ran MiXCR on the multiplex PCR reads; one entry per CDR3 protein. The sample lists 30,000 or so distinct CDR3 sequences, roughly 40% occurring once. The material was PBMCs, obtained before or after stereotactic body radiation therapy (not recorded which). The source is a donor over 45 with non-small cell lung cancer. Each CDR3 is given with its conserved first and last residue. Each record gives: clone size, V gene, J gene, D gene, CDR3 protein, CDR3 DNA. D genes are given only for firm matches. Clone sizes are given selectively: once, few, many, or a class where the clone is expanded.

clone size: many
V gene: TRBV7-2
J gene: TRBJ2-7
D gene: TRBD1
CDR3 protein: CASSLDAGGTPRQYF
CDR3 DNA: TGTGCCAGCAGCTTAGATGCAGGGGGCACCCCACGGCAGTACTTC

clone size: .
V gene: TRBV27
J gene: TRBJ2-5
D gene: .
CDR3 protein: CASSRRGARGDTQYF
CDR3 DNA: TGTGCCAGCTCTCGGAGGGGGGCGAGAGGAGATACCCAGTACTTC

clone size: many
V gene: TRBV6-1
J gene: TRBJ2-2
D gene: TRBD1
CDR3 protein: CASSEYRLPGQVFNTGELFF
CDR3 DNA: TGTGCCAGCAGTGAATACAGACTTCCGGGACAGGTGTTTAACACCGGGGAGCTGTTTTTT

clone size: .
V gene: TRBV12-3/TRBV12-4
J gene: TRBJ2-2
D gene: TRBD1
CDR3 protein: CASSDRGGTGELFF
CDR3 DNA: TGTGCCAGCAGCGACAGGGGTGGCACCGGGGAGCTGTTTTTT

clone size: many
V gene: TRBV18
J gene: TRBJ2-7
D gene: TRBD1
CDR3 protein: CASSLGQVYEQYF
CDR3 DNA: TGTGCCAGCTCACTGGGACAGGTTTACGAGCAGTACTTC

clone size: many
V gene: TRBV4-1
J gene: TRBJ2-1
D gene: TRBD1
CDR3 protein: CASSRDRGRGNEQFF
CDR3 DNA: TGCGCCAGCAGCCGCGACAGGGGGCGCGGGAATGAGCAGTTCTTC

clone size: .
V gene: TRBV5-1
J gene: TRBJ2-1
D gene: .
CDR3 protein: CASSFRGNEQFF
CDR3 DNA: TGCGCCAGCAGCTTTCGGGGAAATGAGCAGTTCTTC

clone size: many
V gene: TRBV3-1
J gene: TRBJ1-6
D gene: TRBD1
CDR3 protein: CASSQPGQGISPLHF
CDR3 DNA: TGTGCCAGCAGTCAACCGGGACAGGGCATTTCACCCCTCCACTTT

clone size: .
V gene: TRBV28
J gene: TRBJ2-7
D gene: .
CDR3 protein: CASSLDTQRAALEQYF
CDR3 DNA: TGTGCCAGCAGTTTGGATACCCAGCGGGCTGCATTAGAGCAGTACTTC

clone size: .
V gene: TRBV12-3/TRBV12-4
J gene: TRBJ2-7
D gene: .
CDR3 protein: CASRASVSPYEQYF
CDR3 DNA: TGTGCCAGCAGGGCCTCAGTGTCTCCCTACGAGCAGTACTTC

clone size: .
V gene: TRBV7-3
J gene: TRBJ1-5
D gene: .
CDR3 protein: CASSRNSQPQHF
CDR3 DNA: TGTGCCAGCAGTCGAAATTCTCAGCCCCAGCATTTT

clone size: .
V gene: TRBV2
J gene: TRBJ2-5
D gene: .
CDR3 protein: CASSGGSDQETQYF
CDR3 DNA: TGTGCCAGCAGCGGTGGGTCCGACCAAGAGACCCAGTACTTC

clone size: many
V gene: TRBV12-5
J gene: TRBJ1-1
D gene: .
CDR3 protein: CASKSEGYTEAFF
CDR3 DNA: TGTGCTAGTAAATCGGAGGGTTACACTGAAGCTTTCTTT

clone size: many
V gene: TRBV30
J gene: TRBJ1-1
D gene: .
CDR3 protein: CAWSAWTPNTEAFF
CDR3 DNA: TGTGCCTGGAGTGCTTGGACACCGAACACTGAAGCTTTCTTT

clone size: .
V gene: TRBV30
J gene: TRBJ1-6
D gene: .
CDR3 protein: CAWSRTEGALHF
CDR3 DNA: TGTGCCTGGAGTAGAACGGAGGGGGCCCTCCACTTT

clone size: many
V gene: TRBV12-3/TRBV12-4
J gene: TRBJ2-6
D gene: TRBD2
CDR3 protein: CASSLSTSGTAGANVLTF
CDR3 DNA: TGTGCCAGCAGTTTGAGTACTAGCGGGACAGCTGGGGCCAACGTCCTGACTTTC

clone size: many
V gene: TRBV3-1
J gene: TRBJ2-3
D gene: TRBD1
CDR3 protein: CASSQDYGQGVGTDTQYF
CDR3 DNA: TGTGCCAGCAGCCAAGATTACGGACAGGGGGTAGGCACAGATACGCAGTATTTT

clone size: many
V gene: TRBV15
J gene: TRBJ2-6
D gene: .
CDR3 protein: CATSRDAAAGSGANVLTF
CDR3 DNA: TGTGCCACCAGCAGAGACGCGGCAGCGGGCTCTGGGGCCAACGTCCTGACTTTC

clone size: .
V gene: TRBV6-1
J gene: TRBJ2-7
D gene: TRBD2
CDR3 protein: CASISHASGRAGEQYF
CDR3 DNA: TGTGCCAGCATTTCACACGCGAGCGGGAGGGCAGGAGAGCAGTACTTC

clone size: many
V gene: TRBV28
J gene: TRBJ2-5
D gene: .
CDR3 protein: CASRSPGPQRETQYF
CDR3 DNA: TGTGCCAGCAGATCTCCGGGACCCCAACGGGAGACCCAGTACTTC

clone size: .
V gene: TRBV19
J gene: TRBJ2-6
D gene: .
CDR3 protein: CASSIEGAGANVLTF
CDR3 DNA: TGTGCCAGTAGTATTGAAGGGGCCGGGGCCAACGTCCTGACTTTC

clone size: many
V gene: TRBV9
J gene: TRBJ2-3
D gene: TRBD2
CDR3 protein: CASSTTSGLSTDTQYF
CDR3 DNA: TGTGCCAGCAGTACAACTAGCGGTCTTAGCACAGATACGCAGTATTTT